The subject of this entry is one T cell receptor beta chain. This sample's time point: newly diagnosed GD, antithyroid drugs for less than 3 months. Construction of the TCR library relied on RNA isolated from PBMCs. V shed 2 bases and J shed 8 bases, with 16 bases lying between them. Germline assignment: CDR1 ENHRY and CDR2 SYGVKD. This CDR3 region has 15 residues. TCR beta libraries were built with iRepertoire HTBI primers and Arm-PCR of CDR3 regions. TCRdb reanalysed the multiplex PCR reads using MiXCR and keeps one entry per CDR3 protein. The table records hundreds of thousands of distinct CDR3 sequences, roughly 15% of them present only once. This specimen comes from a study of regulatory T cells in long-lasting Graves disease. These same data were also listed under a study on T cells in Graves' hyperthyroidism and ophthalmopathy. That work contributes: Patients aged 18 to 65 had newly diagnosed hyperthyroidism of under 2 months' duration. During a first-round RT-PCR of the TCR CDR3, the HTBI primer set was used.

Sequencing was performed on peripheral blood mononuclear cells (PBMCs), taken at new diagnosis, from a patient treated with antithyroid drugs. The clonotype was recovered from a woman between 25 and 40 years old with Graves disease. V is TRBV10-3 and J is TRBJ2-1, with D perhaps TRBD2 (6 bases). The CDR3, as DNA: TGTGCCATCAGTGAGGGTAGCGGACCACGGGATGAGCAGTTCTTC. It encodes CAISEGSGPRDEQFF.